The 19 T cell receptor beta chains in this list originate from one sample, sequenced in a study of radiotherapy plus CTLA-4 blockade in lung cancer. TCRdb's table, derived via immunoSEQ multiplex PCR, lists solely in-frame clones and lacks some. Of about 98,000 clones in the sample, roughly 88% were seen once. This material consisted of peripheral blood, taken from a patient treated with radiotherapy plus ipilimumab. Receptor source: a human donor with non-small cell lung cancer that progressed on radiotherapy plus ipilimumab.

The genes are TRBV25-1 and TRBJ1-1; tentative D call: TRBD1 (6 bases). V was cut by 5 bases and J by 1 base, with 17 bases left in between. This CDR3 spans 16 amino acids. Germline lookup yields CDR1 MGHDK and CDR2 SYGVNS. The CDR3 protein is CASSPSGGARNTEAFF. The CDR3 nucleotides read TGTGCCAGCAGTCCCTCGGGGGGGGCGAGGAACACTGAAGCTTTCTTT.

This clone showed up just a few times. The chain links TRBV10-2 to TRBJ2-3; no firm D call. The CDR3 extends over 12 amino acids. Trimming took off 4 bases at V and 0 bases at J, with 2 bases between the two ends. Germline assignment: CDR1 WSHSY and CDR2 SAAADI. The CDR3 sequence: CASSASTDTQYF. DNA for the CDR3: TGCGCCAGCAGTGCTAGCACAGATACGCAGTATTTT.

The CDR3 region has the DNA TGTGCCAGCAGCTTAGAGGCGGTCAGGACTAGCTCCTACAATGAGCAGTTCTTC. It codes for CASSLEAVRTSSYNEQFF. The rearrangement links TRBV7-8 to TRBJ2-1, with TRBD2 matching over 7 bases. J lost 0 bases, V lost 1 base, and 9 bases had no gene match. This CDR3 is 18 amino acids long. The V gene's germline CDR1 is SGHVS and CDR2 FQNEAQ.

The gene calls are TRBV9 and TRBJ1-2; the D is unclear. V lost 4 bases and J 4 bases, leaving 14 bases between the germline ends. CDR1 is SGDLS, CDR2 YYNGEE, per germline. CDR3 length equals 14 residues. CDR3: CASSFEGGGYGYTF. The CDR3 DNA reads TGTGCCAGCAGCTTCGAAGGTGGAGGCTATGGCTACACCTTC.

The V gene is TRBV30, the J gene TRBJ2-7; D not certain. Germline CDR1 and CDR2: GTSNPN and SVGIG (reference sequence). V dropped 0 bases and J dropped 7 bases, with 7 bases sitting between them. The CDR3 totals 11 residues. CDR3 in DNA: TGTGCCTGGAGTGTGGCTAAAGAGCAGTACTTC. This encodes CAWSVAKEQYF. The complete variable domain, with remaining parts taken from reference TRBV30 and TRBJ2-7, reads SQTIHQWPATLVQPVGSPLSLECTVEGTSNPNLYWYRQAAGRGLQLLFYSVGIGQISSEVPQNLSASRPQDRQFILSSKKLLLSDSGFYLCAWSVAKEQYFGPGTRLTVT.

V and J are TRBV30 and TRBJ2-3, with D possibly called TRBD1 or TRBD2 (6 bases each). The germline CDR1 and CDR2 sequences are GTSNPN and SVGIG (reference sequence). The CDR3 sequence is 17 residues long. Trimming removed 3 bases at V and 0 bases at J, with 19 bases between. The CDR3 bases are TGTGCCTGGAGGGAGACAGGCAGGGCGGGGAGCACAGATACGCAGTATTTT. Translating gives CAWRETGRAGSTDTQYF.

J is TRBJ2-1 and V is TRBV19, with D hard to call. Germline CDR1 is LNHDA and CDR2 is SQIVND (reference sequence). The CDR3 runs to 13 residues. The V end lost 5 bases, the J end lost 9 bases, and 14 bases lay between the germline ends. DNA of the CDR3: TGTGCCAGTAGTCTTAGTCTCTTCAGTGAGCAGTTCTTC. This translates into CASSLSLFSEQFF.

This chain joins TRBV20-1 and TRBJ1-2; unclear D gene. Germline V CDR1 and CDR2: DFQATT, SNEGSKA (reference sequence). CDR3 size: 11 residues. The ends were cut back, 1 base at V and 8 bases at J, with 8 bases in the middle. The CDR3 bases are TGCAGTGCTAGAGGGGCCGGGGGCTACACCTTC. Amino acids: CSARGAGGYTF.

The chain links TRBV7-9 to TRBJ1-4, with D unresolved. This CDR3 region has 12 residues. Trimming pared 5 bases from V and 8 bases from J, leaving 9 bases between. CDR1 and CDR2 (germline): SEHNR, FQNEAQ (reference sequence). The CDR3 reads CASSVATEKLFF. The CDR3 bases are TGTGCCAGCAGCGTCGCGACAGAAAAACTGTTTTTT.

The chain uses TRBV5-8 and TRBJ2-3, with D possibly being TRBD2 (5 bases). Trimming stripped 4 bases from V and 7 bases from J, with 10 bases between. Germline CDR1 reads SGHTS; CDR2 reads YDEGEE. There are 12 residues in the CDR3. The CDR3 DNA sequence: TGTGCCAGCAGCCCTCTCGGGAATACGCAGTATTTT. Residues: CASSPLGNTQYF.

This clone was counted between two and nine times. V is TRBV7-2 and J is TRBJ2-7; 8 nucleotides line up with TRBD1. Germline loops: CDR1 SGHTA, CDR2 FQGNSA. The CDR3 is 11 residues long. The trim removed 4 bases at V and 7 bases at J, leaving 0 bases unmatched. The CDR3 sequence: CASSWTGEQYF. CDR3 in DNA: TGTGCCAGCAGCTGGACAGGGGAGCAGTACTTC.

The chain carries TRBV19 and TRBJ1-5, with 8 positions matching TRBD1. The ends lost 9 bases at V and 5 bases at J; junction bases unmatched: 9. The germline gives CDR1 LNHDA, CDR2 SQIVND (reference sequence). The CDR3 spans 14 residues. The CDR3 spells CASRTQGVDQPQHF. The DNA of the CDR3 is TGTGCCAGCAGGACACAGGGGGTCGATCAGCCCCAGCATTTT.

The rearrangement joins TRBV5-1 to TRBJ2-5; D is unresolved. Trimming took off 1 base at V and 5 bases at J, with 6 bases between the two ends. The CDR3 is made up of 12 amino acids. CDR1 SGHRS and CDR2 YFSETQ come from the germline V gene. CDR3 region: CASSLMRETQYF. CDR3 DNA: TGCGCCAGCAGCTTGATGAGGGAGACCCAGTACTTC.

The V gene is TRBV14, the J gene TRBJ2-1; TRBD2 matches 8 bases. CDR3 length: 15 residues. The germline CDR1 and CDR2 sequences are SGHDN and FVKESK. The trim removed 1 base at V and 3 bases at J, leaving 2 bases unmatched. The CDR3 nucleotides are TGTGCCAGCAGCCAAGTAAGCGGGAGCTACAATGAGCAGTTCTTC. This gives the protein CASSQVSGSYNEQFF. Supplemented by reference TRBV14 and TRBJ2-1, the full variable domain reads EAGVTQFPSHSVIEKGQTVTLRCDPISGHDNLYWYRRVMGKEIKFLLHFVKESKQDESGMPNNRFLAERTGGTYSTLKVQPAELEDSGVYFCASSQVSGSYNEQFFGPGTRLTVL.

The chain has TRBV27 and TRBJ1-2, with no clear D. Between the trimmed V and J ends, which lost 2 bases and 8 bases, there was a span of 12 bases. This CDR3 is 13 amino acids long. CDR1 is MNHEY and CDR2 is SMNVEV in the germline V gene (reference sequence). The CDR3: CASSLRATGGYTF. CDR3 bases: TGTGCCAGCAGTTTACGGGCCACGGGGGGCTACACCTTC.

DNA of the CDR3: TGTGCCAGCAGCTTAGCCGGGTTCGGGGAGCAGTACTTC. Its protein product is CASSLAGFGEQYF. The rearrangement links TRBV11-2 to TRBJ2-7, with unresolved D. Trimming stripped 1 base from V and 7 bases from J, with 11 bases between. The CDR3 has 13 residues. Germline V gene lookup returns CDR1 SGHAT and CDR2 FQNNGV.

The chain employs TRBV2 and TRBJ1-1; weak D call: TRBD1 (5 bases). The CDR3 consists of 16 residues. The V gene's germline CDR1 is SNHLY and CDR2 FYNNEI. The V end was cut by 2 bases, the J end by 0 bases, with 13 bases between. The CDR3 DNA reads TGTGCCAGCAGTGAATCGGGACGCGTCATGAACACTGAAGCTTTCTTT. It translates to CASSESGRVMNTEAFF.

On this clone itself: One end of the junction varies from germline; a read error may be responsible. The same CDR3 can be traced to other DNA sequences in this sample. Here the CDR3 DNA reads TGCGCCAGCAGACTGGACAGGGAACGGAACACTGAAGCTTTCTTT. Translated, it gives CASRLDRERNTEAFF. The rearrangement links TRBV6-5 to TRBJ1-1, with 8 nucleotides matching TRBD1. Germline CDR1 MNHEY, CDR2 SVGAGI. This CDR3 spans 15 amino acids.

CDR3 sequence reads: CSGEATSGRSEQFF. The CDR3 nucleotides read TGCAGCGGGGAGGCGACTAGCGGGAGATCTGAGCAGTTCTTC. The chain combines TRBV29-1 with TRBJ2-1, with 12 positions matching TRBD2. CDR3 length: 14 residues. Per the germline V gene, CDR1 is SQVTM and CDR2 is ANQGSEA. J lost 9 bases, V lost 7 bases, and 10 bases had no gene match.